The source of this T cell receptor (beta chain) is a study of blood T cells in healthy people across ages. Study-wide results and limits: A strong correlation was seen between TCR beta diversity and naive T cell percentage. Per-million-T-cell TCR beta diversity fell roughly linearly with age.

At least 7 million PBMCs were isolated per sample. Together with a sample-barcoded 5' primer, a J-beta primer mix was included in a second PCR lasting roughly 6 to 12 cycles. A tag from a template-switch adaptor with 12 random nucleotides marked each cDNA molecule. MiXCR, applied by TCRdb to the 5' RACE reads, yields one record per CDR3 protein. Here the sample spans hundreds of thousands of distinct CDR3 sequences, roughly 44% being singletons. As concerns this clonotype: The antigen is unknown.

Sample: blood. This TCR was sampled from a man between 60 and 75 years old in good health.

The DNA of the CDR3 is TGCAGCGTTGACAGGGGCCACACCGGGGAGCTGTTTTTT. Its protein product is CSVDRGHTGELFF. This chain connects TRBV29-1 to TRBJ2-2; D may be TRBD1 (6 bases). V shed 3 bases and J shed 3 bases, with 8 bases lying between them. CDR1 SQVTM and CDR2 ANQGSEA come from the germline V gene. The CDR3 has 13 residues.